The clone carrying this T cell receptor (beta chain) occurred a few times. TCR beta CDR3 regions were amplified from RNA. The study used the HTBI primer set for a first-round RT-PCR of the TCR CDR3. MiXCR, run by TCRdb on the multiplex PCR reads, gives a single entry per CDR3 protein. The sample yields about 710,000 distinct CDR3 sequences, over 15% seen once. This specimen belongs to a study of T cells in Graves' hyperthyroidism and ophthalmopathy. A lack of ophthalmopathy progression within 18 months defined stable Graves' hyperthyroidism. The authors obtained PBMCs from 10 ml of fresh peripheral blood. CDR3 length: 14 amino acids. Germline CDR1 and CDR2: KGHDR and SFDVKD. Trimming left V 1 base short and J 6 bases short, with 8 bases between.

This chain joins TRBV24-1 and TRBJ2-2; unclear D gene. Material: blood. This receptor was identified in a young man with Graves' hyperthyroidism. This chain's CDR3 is CATSDFRSAGELFF. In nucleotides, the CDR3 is TGTGCCACCAGTGATTTCCGTTCCGCCGGGGAGCTGTTTTTT.